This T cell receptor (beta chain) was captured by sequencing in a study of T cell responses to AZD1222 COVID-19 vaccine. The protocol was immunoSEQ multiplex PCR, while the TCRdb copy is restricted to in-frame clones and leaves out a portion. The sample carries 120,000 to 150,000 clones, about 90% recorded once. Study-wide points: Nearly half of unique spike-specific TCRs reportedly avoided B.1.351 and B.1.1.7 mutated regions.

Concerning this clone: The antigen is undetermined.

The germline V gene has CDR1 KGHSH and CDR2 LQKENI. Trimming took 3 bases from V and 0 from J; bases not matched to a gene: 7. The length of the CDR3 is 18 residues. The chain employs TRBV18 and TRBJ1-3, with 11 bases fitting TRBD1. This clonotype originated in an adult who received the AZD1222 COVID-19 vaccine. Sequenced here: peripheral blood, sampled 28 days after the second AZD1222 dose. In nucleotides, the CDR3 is TGTGCCAGCTCACCCCCGGGACAGGGGGTCCTCTCTGGAAACACCATATATTTT. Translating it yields CASSPPGQGVLSGNTIYF.